The 8 T cell receptor beta chains given below trace back to one sample, sequenced in a study of cytomegalovirus exposure and HLA in healthy donors. In the PCR, 60 Vbeta and 13 Jbeta primers were used. Sequencing was performed with immunoSEQ multiplex PCR; in TCRdb, only in-frame clones are kept and a portion is missing. The table lists approximately 210,000 clones, around 90% of them singletons. The sequencing sample was made of PBMCs. All receptors come from a young woman in good health and CMV-seronegative.

The chain joins TRBV13 to TRBJ1-1; 7 bases are a match to TRBD1. The CDR3 covers 14 residues. In germline, CDR1 is PRHDT, CDR2 FYEKMQ (reference sequence). J gave up 1 base and V 5 bases, and 4 bases lay outside the gene matches. CDR3 in DNA: TGTGCCAGCAGCCTCGGGACAGAGAACACTGAAGCTTTCTTT. Protein: CASSLGTENTEAFF.

This clone was observed a single time. This rearrangement joins TRBV19 to TRBJ2-7; 10 nucleotides agree with TRBD1. Germline CDR1 and CDR2: LNHDA and SQIVND (reference sequence). The CDR3 is made up of 14 amino acids. V was pared by 4 bases and J by 9 bases, with 9 bases of the junction left unmatched. This CDR3 reads CASSTLRDRGGQYF. The CDR3 DNA is TGTGCCAGTAGTACCCTCCGGGACAGGGGAGGGCAGTACTTC.

The chain links TRBV5-4 to TRBJ1-1, with 7 nucleotides matching TRBD1. Germline V gives CDR1 SGHNT, CDR2 YYREEE (reference sequence). The CDR3 runs 14 residues. V lost 2 bases and J lost 2; bases outside the gene matches: 3. This chain's CDR3 is CASSFVGGNTEAFF. Written as DNA, the CDR3 is TGTGCCAGCAGCTTTGTAGGGGGCAACACTGAAGCTTTCTTT.

This chain connects TRBV27 to TRBJ1-2, with D possibly being TRBD1 (6 bases). This CDR3 is 15 amino acids long. Trimming shortened V by 0 bases and J by 3 bases, and 11 bases separated the two germline ends. Germline V gene data show CDR1 as MNHEY and CDR2 as SMNVEV (reference sequence). CDR3 protein: CASSLSGSGDYGYTF. For the CDR3, the DNA is TGTGCCAGCAGTTTATCGGGGTCAGGGGACTATGGCTACACCTTC.

This chain connects TRBV18 to TRBJ2-1; a weak D match, TRBD1 (6 bases). Trimming pared 2 bases from V and 6 bases from J, leaving 11 bases between. The CDR3 sequence is 14 residues long. The V gene's germline CDR1 is KGHSH and CDR2 LQKENI. The CDR3 loop reads CASSPYRDTNEQFF. DNA of the CDR3: TGTGCCAGCTCACCATACCGGGACACCAATGAGCAGTTCTTC. Supplemented by reference TRBV18 and TRBJ2-1, the full variable domain reads NAGVMQNPRHLVRRRGQEARLRCSPMKGHSHVYWYRQLPEEGLKFMVYLQKENIIDESGMPKERFSAEFPKEGPSILRIQQVVRGDSAAYFCASSPYRDTNEQFFGPGTRLTVL.

The J gene is TRBJ2-2, the V gene TRBV21-1; the DNA was not used to check the table's D call, TRBD1. TRBV21-1 is recorded as a pseudogene. The CDR3 has 17 residues. The CDR3 spells CASSKAPGTVKTGELFF. DNA for the CDR3: TGTGCCAGCAGCAAAGCGCCCGGGACAGTAAAGACCGGGGAGCTGTTTTTT.

The J gene is TRBJ2-1, the V gene TRBV7-8, with 8 bases fitting TRBD1. Germline V gene lookup returns CDR1 SGHVS and CDR2 FQNEAQ. Trimming cost V 0 bases and J 2 bases; bases outside gene matches: 6. The CDR3 has 17 amino acids. The CDR3 loop is CASSLALGQGAYNEQFF. In DNA form, the CDR3 reads TGTGCCAGCAGCTTAGCGTTAGGACAGGGAGCCTACAATGAGCAGTTCTTC.

The rearrangement links TRBV4-2 to TRBJ1-6, with 9 bases that match TRBD1. The germline CDR1 and CDR2 sequences are LGHNA and YNFKEQ. The CDR3 is 16 residues long. The V gene end was trimmed by 3 bases and the J gene end by 7 bases; junction bases not matched to a gene: 7. The CDR3 DNA is TGTGCCAGCAGCCAGGGGGGGGACAGGGTCAATTCACCCCTCCACTTT. As protein: CASSQGGDRVNSPLHF.